This T cell receptor (beta chain) was sequenced in a study of blood T cell repertoires in COVID-19. Looking at the study overall: Collection of acute and convalescent COVID-19 samples took place in the United States, Italy and Spain. In each case, the material was cDNA or gDNA derived from T cells, B-cell-depleted T cells, or PBMCs.

The Seattle site enrolled patients during active infection and followed them longitudinally. There are 14 residues in the CDR3. V was cut by 1 base and J by 6 bases, with 10 bases left in between. CDR1 and CDR2 from the germline V gene are LGHDT and YNNKEL (reference sequence). Under the authors' procedure: Cell counts per sample came from amplifying reference gene primers. Sequenced by immunoSEQ multiplex PCR; TCRdb stores in-frame clones only, minus some. Clone size and V and J calls were adopted from that table, with D and trimming inferred from the DNA. The sample comprises some 70,000 clones, more than 75% of which are singletons, and approximately 15% rests with the top ten.

This rearrangement joins TRBV3-1 (or the pseudogene TRBV3-2) to TRBJ1-5, with D unclear. The TCR comes from a middle-aged man with COVID-19, enrolled during active disease. Sequencing was done on a sample of peripheral blood. The CDR3 here is CASSQVPHFQPQHF. The CDR3 DNA reads as TGTGCCAGCAGCCAAGTCCCGCACTTTCAGCCCCAGCATTTT.